This TCR beta chain was retrieved from a study of cytomegalovirus exposure and HLA in healthy donors. Broader study findings: First-cohort TCR clusters were later found to tend to co-occur in the roughly 110 validation repertoires.

With respect to this clone: Its antigen remains unidentified.

Profiled with immunoSEQ multiplex PCR; TCRdb holds only in-frame clones, not every one. The sample yields 110,000 to 150,000 clones, about nine tenths seen once. This clonotype was obtained from a young man in good health and CMV-seronegative. Material for sequencing was PBMCs.

The CDR3 region has the DNA TGTGCCATCAGGTCTAGCGGGAACACCGGGGAGCTGTTTTTT. Protein sequence: CAIRSSGNTGELFF. V is TRBV10-3 and J is TRBJ2-2, with 7 bases fitting TRBD2. CDR3 length: 14 residues. CDR1 is ENHRY, CDR2 SYGVKD, per germline. V trimming: 6 bases; J trimming: 1 base; junction bases outside the gene matches: 2.